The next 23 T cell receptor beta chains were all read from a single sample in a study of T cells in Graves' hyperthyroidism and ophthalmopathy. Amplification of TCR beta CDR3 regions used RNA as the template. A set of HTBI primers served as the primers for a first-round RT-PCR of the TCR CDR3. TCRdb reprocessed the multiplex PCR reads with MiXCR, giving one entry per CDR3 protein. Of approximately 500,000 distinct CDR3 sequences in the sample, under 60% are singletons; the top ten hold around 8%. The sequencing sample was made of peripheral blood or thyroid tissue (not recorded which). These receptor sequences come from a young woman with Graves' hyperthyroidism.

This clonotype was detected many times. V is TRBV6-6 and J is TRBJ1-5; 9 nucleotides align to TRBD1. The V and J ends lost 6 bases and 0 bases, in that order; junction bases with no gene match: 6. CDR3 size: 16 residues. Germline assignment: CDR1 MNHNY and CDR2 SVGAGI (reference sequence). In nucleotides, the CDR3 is TGTGCCAGCAGACAGTGGGACAGGGATAGCAATCAGCCCCAGCATTTT. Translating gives CASRQWDRDSNQPQHF.

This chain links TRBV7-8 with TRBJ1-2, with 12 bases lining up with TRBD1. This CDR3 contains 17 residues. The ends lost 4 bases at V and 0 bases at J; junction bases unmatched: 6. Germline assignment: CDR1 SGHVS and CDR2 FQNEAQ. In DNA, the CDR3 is TGTGCCAGCAGCTCCACCGGGACAGGGGGCTCTAACTATGGCTACACCTTC. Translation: CASSSTGTGGSNYGYTF. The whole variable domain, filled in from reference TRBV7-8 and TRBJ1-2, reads GAGVSQSPRYKVAKRGQDVALRCDPISGHVSLFWYQQALGQGPEFLTYFQNEAQLDKSGLPSDRFFAERPEGSVSTLKIQRTQQEDSAVYLCASSSTGTGGSNYGYTFGSGTRLTVV.

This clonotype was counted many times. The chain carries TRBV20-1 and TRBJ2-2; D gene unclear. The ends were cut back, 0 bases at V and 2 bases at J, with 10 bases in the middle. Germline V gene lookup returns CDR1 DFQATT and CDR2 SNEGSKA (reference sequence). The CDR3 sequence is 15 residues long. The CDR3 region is CSARDLSANTGELFF. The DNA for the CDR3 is TGCAGTGCTAGAGATCTGTCTGCCAACACCGGGGAGCTGTTTTTT.

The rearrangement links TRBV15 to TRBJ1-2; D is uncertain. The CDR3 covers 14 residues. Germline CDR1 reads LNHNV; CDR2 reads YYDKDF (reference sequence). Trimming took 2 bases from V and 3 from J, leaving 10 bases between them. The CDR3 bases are TGTGCCACCAGCAGATCAGGTTTCGACTATGGCTACACCTTC. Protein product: CATSRSGFDYGYTF.

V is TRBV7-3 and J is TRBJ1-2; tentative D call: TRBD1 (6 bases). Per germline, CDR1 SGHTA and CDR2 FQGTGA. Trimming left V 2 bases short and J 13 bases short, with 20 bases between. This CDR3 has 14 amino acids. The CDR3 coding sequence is TGTGCCAGCAGCTTACAGGCAGGGGCGGGGTTTGTCACCTTC. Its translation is CASSLQAGAGFVTF.

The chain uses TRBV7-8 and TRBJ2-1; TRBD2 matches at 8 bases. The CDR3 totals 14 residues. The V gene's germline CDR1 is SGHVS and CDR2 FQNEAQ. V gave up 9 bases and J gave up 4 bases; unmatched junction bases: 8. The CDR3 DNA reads TGTGCCAGTAGGGTGGGACTAGGGTACAATGAGCAGTTCTTC. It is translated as CASRVGLGYNEQFF.

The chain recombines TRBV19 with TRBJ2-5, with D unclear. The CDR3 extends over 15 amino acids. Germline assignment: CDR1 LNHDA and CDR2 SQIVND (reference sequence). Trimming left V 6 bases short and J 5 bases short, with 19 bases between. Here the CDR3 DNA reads TGTGCCAGTAGCCCCCGACGAGAGAGAAGGGAGACCCAGTACTTC. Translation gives CASSPRRERRETQYF.

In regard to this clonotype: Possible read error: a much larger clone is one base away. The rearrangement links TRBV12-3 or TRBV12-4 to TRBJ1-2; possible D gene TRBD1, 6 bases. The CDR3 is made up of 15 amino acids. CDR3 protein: CAGSIRDMVLYGYTF. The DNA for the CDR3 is TGTGCCGGCAGTATCCGGGACATGGTCCTCTATGGCTACACCTTC.

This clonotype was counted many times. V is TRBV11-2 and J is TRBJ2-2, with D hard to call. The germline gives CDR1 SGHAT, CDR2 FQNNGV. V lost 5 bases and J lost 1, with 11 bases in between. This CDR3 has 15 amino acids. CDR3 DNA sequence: TGTGCCAGCAGCCGCCTTTGGGGGAACACCGGGGAGCTGTTTTTT. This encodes CASSRLWGNTGELFF.

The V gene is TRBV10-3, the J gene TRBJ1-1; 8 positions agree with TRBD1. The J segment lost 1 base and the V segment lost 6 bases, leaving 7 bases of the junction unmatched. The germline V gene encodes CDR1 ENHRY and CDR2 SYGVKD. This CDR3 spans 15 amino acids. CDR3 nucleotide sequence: TGTGCCATCAGCACGGGACAGGTCACGAACACTGAAGCTTTCTTT. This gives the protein CAISTGQVTNTEAFF.

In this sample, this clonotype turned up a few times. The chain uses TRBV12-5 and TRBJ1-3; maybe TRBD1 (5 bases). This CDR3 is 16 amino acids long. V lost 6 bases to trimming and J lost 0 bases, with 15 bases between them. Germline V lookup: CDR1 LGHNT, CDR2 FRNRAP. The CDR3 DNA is TGTGCTAGTGGACGCTACAGGAACCTCTCTGGAAACACCATATATTTT. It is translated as CASGRYRNLSGNTIYF. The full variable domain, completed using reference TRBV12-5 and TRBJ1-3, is DARVTQTPRHKVTEMGQEVTMRCQPILGHNTVFWYRQTMMQGLELLAYFRNRAPLDDSGMPKDRFSAEMPDATLATLKIQPSEPRDSAVYFCASGRYRNLSGNTIYFGEGSWLTVV.

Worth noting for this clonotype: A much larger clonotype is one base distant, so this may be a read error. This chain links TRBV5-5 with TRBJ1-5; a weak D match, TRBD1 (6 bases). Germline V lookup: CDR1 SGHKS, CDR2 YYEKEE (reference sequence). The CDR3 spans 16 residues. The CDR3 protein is CACSLALGARNQPQHF. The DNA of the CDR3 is TGTGCCTGCAGCTTGGCGTTGGGGGCGCGGAATCAGCCCCAGCATTTT.

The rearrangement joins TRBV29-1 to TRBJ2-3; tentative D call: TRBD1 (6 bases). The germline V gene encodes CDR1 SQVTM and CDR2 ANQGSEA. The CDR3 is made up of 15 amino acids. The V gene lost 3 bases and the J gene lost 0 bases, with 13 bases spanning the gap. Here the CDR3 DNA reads TGCAGCGTTGAGGCCCGGGACATCAGCACAGATACGCAGTATTTT. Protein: CSVEARDISTDTQYF.

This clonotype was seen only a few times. The CDR3 DNA sequence: TGTGCCAGCAGGAACAGGAAATTCACCGGGGAGCTGTTTTTT. It is translated as CASRNRKFTGELFF. The chain links TRBV3-1 to TRBJ2-2, with D possibly matching TRBD1 (5 bases). With 6 bases removed from V and 4 bases from J, the gap between germline ends came to 12 bases. The CDR3 spans 14 residues. Germline CDR1 LGHDT, CDR2 YNNKEL (reference sequence).

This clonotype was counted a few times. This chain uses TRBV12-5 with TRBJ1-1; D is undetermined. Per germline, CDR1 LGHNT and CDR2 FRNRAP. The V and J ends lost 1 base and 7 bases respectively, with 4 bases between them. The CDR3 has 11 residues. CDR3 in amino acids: CASGLALEAFF. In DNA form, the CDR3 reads TGTGCTAGTGGTTTGGCACTTGAAGCTTTCTTT.

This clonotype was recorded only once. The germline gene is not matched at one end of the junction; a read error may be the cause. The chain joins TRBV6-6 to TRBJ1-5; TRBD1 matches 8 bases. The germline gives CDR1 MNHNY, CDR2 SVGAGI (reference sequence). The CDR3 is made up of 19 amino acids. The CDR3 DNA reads TGTGCCATCAGTGAGTCCAAAAGGGCAGGGGGCCCGACCAATCAGCCCCAGCATTTT. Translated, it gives CAISESKRAGGPTNQPQHF.

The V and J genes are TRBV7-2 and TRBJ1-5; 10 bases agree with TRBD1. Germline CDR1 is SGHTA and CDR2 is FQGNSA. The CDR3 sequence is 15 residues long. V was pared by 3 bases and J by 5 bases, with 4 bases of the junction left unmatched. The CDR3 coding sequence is TGTGCCAGCAGCTTGGGGACAGGGGTGCATCAGCCCCAGCATTTT. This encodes CASSLGTGVHQPQHF. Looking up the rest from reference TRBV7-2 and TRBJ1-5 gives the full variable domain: GAGVSQSPSNKVTEKGKDVELRCDPISGHTALYWYRQSLGQGLEFLIYFQGNSAPDKSGLPSDRFSAERTGGSVSTLTIQRTQQEDSAVYLCASSLGTGVHQPQHFGDGTRLSIL.

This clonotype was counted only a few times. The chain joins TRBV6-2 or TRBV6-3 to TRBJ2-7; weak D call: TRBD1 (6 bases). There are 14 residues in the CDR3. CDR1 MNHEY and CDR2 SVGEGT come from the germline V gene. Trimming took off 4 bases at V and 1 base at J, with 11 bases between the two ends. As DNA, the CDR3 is TGTGCCAGCAGTTCCCGGACAGAGTCCTACGAGCAGTACTTC. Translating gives CASSSRTESYEQYF.

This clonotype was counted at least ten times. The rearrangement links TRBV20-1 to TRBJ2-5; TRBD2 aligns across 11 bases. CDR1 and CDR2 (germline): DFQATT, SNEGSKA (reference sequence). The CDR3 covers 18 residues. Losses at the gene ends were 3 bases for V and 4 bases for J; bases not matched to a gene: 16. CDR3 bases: TGCAGTGCTAGTCCTCTACTCTTTAGCGGGGGGGCGGGAGAGACCCAGTACTTC. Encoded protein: CSASPLLFSGGAGETQYF.

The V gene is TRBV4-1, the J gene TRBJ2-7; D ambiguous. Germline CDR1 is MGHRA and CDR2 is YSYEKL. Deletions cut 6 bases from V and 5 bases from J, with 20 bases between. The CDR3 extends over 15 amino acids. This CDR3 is CASRRVGPVSHEQYF. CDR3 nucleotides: TGCGCCAGCAGACGAGTCGGGCCGGTTTCCCACGAGCAGTACTTC.

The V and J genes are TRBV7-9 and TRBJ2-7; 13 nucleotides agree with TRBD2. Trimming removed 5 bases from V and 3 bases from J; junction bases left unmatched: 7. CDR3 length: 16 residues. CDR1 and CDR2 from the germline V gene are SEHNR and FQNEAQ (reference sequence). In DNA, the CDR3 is TGTGCCAGCAGCGAAAGGCGACTAGCGGGAGGCTACGAGCAGTACTTC. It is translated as CASSERRLAGGYEQYF. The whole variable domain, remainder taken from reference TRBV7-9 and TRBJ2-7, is DTGVSQNPRHKITKRGQNVTFRCDPISEHNRLYWYRQTLGQGPEFLTYFQNEAQLEKSRLLSDRFSAERPKGSFSTLEIQRTEQGDSAMYLCASSERRLAGGYEQYFGPGTRLTVT.

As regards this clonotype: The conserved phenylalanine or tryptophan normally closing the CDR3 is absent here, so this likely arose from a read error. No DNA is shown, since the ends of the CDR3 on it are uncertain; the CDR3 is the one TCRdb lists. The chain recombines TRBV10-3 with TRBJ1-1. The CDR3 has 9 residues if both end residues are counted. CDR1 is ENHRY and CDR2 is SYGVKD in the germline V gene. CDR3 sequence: CAISESRSS.

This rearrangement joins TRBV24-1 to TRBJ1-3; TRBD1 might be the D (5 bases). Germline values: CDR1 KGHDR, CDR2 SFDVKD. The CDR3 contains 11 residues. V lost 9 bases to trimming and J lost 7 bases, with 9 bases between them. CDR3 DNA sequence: TGTGCCACCTCGGACACTAACACCATATATTTT. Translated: CATSDTNTIYF.